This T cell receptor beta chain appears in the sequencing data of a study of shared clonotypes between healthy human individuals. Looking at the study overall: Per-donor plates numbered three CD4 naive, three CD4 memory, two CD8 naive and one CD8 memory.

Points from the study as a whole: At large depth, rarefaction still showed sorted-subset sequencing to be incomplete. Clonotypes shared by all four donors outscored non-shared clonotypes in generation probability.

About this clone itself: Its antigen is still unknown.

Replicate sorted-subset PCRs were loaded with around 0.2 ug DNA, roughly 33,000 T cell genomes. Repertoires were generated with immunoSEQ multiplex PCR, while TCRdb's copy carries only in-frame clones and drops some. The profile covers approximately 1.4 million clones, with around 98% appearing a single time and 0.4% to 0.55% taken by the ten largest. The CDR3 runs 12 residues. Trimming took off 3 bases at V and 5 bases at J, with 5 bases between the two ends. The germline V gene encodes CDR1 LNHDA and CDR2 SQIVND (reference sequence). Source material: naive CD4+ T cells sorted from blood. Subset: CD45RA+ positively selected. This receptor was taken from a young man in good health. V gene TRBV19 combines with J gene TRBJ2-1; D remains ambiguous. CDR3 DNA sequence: TGTGCCAGTAGTATGGGGAACAATGAGCAGTTCTTC. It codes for CASSMGNNEQFF. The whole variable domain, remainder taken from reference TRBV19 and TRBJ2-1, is DGGITQSPKYLFRKEGQNVTLSCEQNLNHDAMYWYRQDPGQGLRLIYYSQIVNDFQKGDIAEGYSVSREKKESFPLTVTSAQKNPTAFYLCASSMGNNEQFFGPGTRLTVL.